This T cell receptor (beta chain) was observed in a study of CD8 T cells in Susac syndrome. An input of about 0.5 to 1 ug of RNA was subjected to reverse transcription using random hexamers. Coverage of TCR beta CDR3 amplification by immunoSEQ multiplex PCR extended to 54 Vbeta and 13 Jbeta. TCRdb called the immunoSEQ multiplex PCR reads again in MiXCR, with one record for every CDR3 protein. The sample lists 100,000 to 150,000 distinct CDR3 sequences; about 95% were seen once. Sample: CD4+ T cells from PBMCs. The TCR comes from a human donor in good health.

The CDR3 spells CASSLAGHNSGANVLTF. CDR3 nucleotide sequence: TGTGCCAGCAGCTTGGCGGGTCACAACTCTGGGGCCAACGTCCTGACTTTC. This sequence joins TRBV5-4 and TRBJ2-6; D remains ambiguous. V was cut by 0 bases and J by 0 bases, with 10 bases left in between. This CDR3 comprises 17 residues. Germline values: CDR1 SGHNT, CDR2 YYREEE (reference sequence).